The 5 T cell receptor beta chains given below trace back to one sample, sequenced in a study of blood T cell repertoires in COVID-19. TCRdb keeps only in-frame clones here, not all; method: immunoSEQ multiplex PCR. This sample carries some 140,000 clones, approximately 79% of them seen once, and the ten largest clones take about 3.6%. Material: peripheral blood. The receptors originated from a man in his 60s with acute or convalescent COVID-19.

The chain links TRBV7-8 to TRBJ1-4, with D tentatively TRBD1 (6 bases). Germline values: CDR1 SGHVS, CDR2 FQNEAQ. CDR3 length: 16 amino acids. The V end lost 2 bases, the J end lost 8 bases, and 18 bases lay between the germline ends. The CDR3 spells CASSLSSGVMVEKLFF. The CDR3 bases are TGTGCCAGCAGCTTAAGTTCAGGGGTTATGGTGGAAAAACTGTTTTTT.

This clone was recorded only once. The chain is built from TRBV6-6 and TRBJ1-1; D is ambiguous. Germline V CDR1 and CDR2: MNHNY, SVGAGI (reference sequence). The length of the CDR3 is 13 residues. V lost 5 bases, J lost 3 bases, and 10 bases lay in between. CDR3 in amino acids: CASSTDIYTEAFF. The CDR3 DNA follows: TGTGCCAGCAGTACTGACATCTACACTGAAGCTTTCTTT.

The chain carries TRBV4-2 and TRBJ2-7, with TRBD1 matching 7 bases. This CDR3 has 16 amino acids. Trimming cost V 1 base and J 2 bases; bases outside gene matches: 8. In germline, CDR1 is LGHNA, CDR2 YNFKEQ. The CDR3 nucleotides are TGTGCCAGCAGCCAAGTGACAGGGCCTCTAACCTACGAGCAGTACTTC. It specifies CASSQVTGPLTYEQYF.

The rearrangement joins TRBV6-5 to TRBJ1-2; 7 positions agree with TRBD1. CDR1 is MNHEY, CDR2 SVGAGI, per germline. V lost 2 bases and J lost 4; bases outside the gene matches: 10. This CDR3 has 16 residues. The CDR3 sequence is CASSYVGQMYVYGYTF. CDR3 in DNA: TGTGCCAGCAGTTACGTGGGACAGATGTATGTCTATGGCTACACCTTC.

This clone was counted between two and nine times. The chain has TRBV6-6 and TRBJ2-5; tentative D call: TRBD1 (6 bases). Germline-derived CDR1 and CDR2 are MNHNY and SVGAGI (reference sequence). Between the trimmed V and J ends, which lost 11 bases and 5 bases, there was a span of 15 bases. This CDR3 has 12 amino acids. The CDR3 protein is CALGGVRETQYF. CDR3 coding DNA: TGTGCCTTAGGGGGTGTAAGGGAGACCCAGTACTTC.